This TCR beta chain comes out of a study of cytomegalovirus exposure and HLA in healthy donors. Study-wide context: Among the 350 to 500 donors who were genotyped, about 79% fell in the genetic ancestry cluster that is associated with self-reported Caucasian donors. Study conclusions and caveats: Most TCR sequences were seen very rarely across donors, but some public TCRs occurred in many. As a later analysis showed, several of the most significant clusters appeared to be linked to common viral pathogens.

As to this clone: The target antigen is unknown.

PCR employed 60 Vbeta and 13 Jbeta primers. Sequencing used immunoSEQ multiplex PCR; TCRdb keeps in-frame clones, though not all of them. The data contain 60,000 to 70,000 clones, approximately 81% of them singletons. The CDR3 length is 15 residues. Germline CDR1 MNHEY, CDR2 SVGAGI. The V gene lost 0 bases and the J gene lost 5 bases, with 11 bases spanning the gap. Sequenced sample: PBMCs. This sequence originates from a woman aged 25-40 years in good health and CMV-seronegative. This chain links TRBV6-5 with TRBJ2-1; D might be TRBD2 (5 bases). The CDR3 region is CASSYSTSGNNEQFF. DNA for the CDR3: TGTGCCAGCAGTTACTCGACGTCCGGGAACAATGAGCAGTTCTTC.